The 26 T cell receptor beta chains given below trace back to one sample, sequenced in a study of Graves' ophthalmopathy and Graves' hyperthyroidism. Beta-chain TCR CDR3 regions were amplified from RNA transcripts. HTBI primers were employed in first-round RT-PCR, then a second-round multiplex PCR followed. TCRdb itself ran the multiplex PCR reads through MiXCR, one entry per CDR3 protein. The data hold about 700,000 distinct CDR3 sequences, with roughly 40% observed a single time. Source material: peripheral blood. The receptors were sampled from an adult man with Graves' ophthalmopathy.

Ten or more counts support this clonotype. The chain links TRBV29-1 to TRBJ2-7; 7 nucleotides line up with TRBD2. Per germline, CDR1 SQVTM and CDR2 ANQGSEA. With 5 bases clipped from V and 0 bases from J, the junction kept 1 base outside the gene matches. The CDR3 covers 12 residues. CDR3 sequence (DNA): TGCAGCGTTCGGACTAGCTCCTACGAGCAGTACTTC. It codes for CSVRTSSYEQYF.

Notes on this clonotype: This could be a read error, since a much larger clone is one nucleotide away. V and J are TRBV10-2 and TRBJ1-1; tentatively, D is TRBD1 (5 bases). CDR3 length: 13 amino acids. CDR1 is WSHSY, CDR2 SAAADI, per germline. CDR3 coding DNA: TGCGCCAGCATCGGAGATAGGGGAACTGAAGCTTCCTTT. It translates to CASIGDRGTEASF.

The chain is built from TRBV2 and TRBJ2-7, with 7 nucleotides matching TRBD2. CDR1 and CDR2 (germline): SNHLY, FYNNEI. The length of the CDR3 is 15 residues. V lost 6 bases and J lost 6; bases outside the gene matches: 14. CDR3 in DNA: TGTGCCAGCAGCTTATACCCGGGATCGGGGGGCGAGCAGTACTTC. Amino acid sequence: CASSLYPGSGGEQYF. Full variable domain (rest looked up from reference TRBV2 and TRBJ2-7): EPEVTQTPSHQVTQMGQEVILRCVPISNHLYFYWYRQILGQKVEFLVSFYNNEISEKSEIFDDQFSVERPDGSNFTLKIRSTKLEDSAMYFCASSLYPGSGGEQYFGPGTRLTVT.

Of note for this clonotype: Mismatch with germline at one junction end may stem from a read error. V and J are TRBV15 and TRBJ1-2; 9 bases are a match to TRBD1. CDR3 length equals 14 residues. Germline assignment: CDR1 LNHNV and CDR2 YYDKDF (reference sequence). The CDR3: CAASSRDRAYGYTF. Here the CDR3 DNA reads TGTGCCGCCAGCAGCCGGGACAGGGCCTATGGCTACACCTTC. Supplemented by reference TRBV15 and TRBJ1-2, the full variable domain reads DAMVIQNPRYQVTQFGKPVTLSCSQTLNHNVMYWYQQKSSQAPKLLFHYYDKDFNNEADTPDNFQSRRPNTSFCFLDIRSPGLGDTAMYLCAASSRDRAYGYTFGSGTRLTVV.

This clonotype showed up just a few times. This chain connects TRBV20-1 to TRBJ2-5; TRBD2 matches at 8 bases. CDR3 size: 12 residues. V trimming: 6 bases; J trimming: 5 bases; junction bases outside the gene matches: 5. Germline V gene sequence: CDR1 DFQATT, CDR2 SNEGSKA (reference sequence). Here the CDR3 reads CSARPSGETQYF. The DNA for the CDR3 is TGCAGTGCCAGACCTAGCGGGGAGACCCAGTACTTC.

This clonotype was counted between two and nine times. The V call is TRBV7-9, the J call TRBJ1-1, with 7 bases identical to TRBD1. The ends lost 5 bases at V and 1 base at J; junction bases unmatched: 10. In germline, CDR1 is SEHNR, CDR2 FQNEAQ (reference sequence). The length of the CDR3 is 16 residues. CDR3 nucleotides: TGTGCCAGCAGCATAAGAACAGGGGCAGGGAACACTGAAGCTTTCTTT. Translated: CASSIRTGAGNTEAFF.

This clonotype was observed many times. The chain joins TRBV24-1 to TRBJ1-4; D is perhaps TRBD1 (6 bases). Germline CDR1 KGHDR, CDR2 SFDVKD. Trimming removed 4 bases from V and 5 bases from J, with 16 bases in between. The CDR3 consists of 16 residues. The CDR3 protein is CATSDPSEDSNEKLFF. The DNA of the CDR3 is TGTGCCACCAGTGACCCGTCCGAGGACAGCAATGAAAAACTGTTTTTT.

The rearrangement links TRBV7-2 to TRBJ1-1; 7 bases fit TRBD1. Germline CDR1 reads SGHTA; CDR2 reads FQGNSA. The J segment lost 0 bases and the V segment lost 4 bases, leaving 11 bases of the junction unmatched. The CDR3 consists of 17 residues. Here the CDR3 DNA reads TGTGCCAGCAGCTCGTCAGGGGGGGGGGGTATGAACACTGAAGCTTTCTTT. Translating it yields CASSSSGGGGMNTEAFF.

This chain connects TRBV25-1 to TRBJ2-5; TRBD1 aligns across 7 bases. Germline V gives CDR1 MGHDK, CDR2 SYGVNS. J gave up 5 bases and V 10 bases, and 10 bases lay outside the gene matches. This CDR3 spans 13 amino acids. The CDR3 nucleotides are TGTGCCAACAGACAGGGTGGTCGGGAGACCCAGTACTTC. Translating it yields CANRQGGRETQYF. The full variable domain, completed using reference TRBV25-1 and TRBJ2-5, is EADIYQTPRYLVIGTGKKITLECSQTMGHDKMYWYQQDPGMELHLIHYSYGVNSTEKGDLSSESTVSRIRTEHFPLTLESARPSHTSQYLCANRQGGRETQYFGPGTRLLVL.

The CDR3 nucleotides read TGTGCCAGCCTCACCACAGGATTGAGCAAGAACACTGAAGCTTTCTTT. Amino acid sequence: CASLTTGLSKNTEAFF. This rearrangement joins TRBV2 to TRBJ1-1; tentative D call: TRBD1 (5 bases). Deletions cut 8 bases from V and 1 base from J, with 20 bases between. The germline CDR1 and CDR2 sequences are SNHLY and FYNNEI. The CDR3 runs to 16 residues.

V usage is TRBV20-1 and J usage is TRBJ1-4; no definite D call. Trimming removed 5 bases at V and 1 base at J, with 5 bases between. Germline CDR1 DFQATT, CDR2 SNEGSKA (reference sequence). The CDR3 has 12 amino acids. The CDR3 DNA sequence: TGCAGTGCTGAGGGAACTAATGAAAAACTGTTTTTT. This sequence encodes CSAEGTNEKLFF.

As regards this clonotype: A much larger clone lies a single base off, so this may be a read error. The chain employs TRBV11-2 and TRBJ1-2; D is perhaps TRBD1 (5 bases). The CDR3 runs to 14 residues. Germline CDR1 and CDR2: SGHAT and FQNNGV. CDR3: CASIRTGRDYGHTF. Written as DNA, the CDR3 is TGTGCCAGCATTCGGACGGGCAGGGACTATGGCCACACCTTC. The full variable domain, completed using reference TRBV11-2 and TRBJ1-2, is EAGVAQSPRYKIIEKRQSVAFWCNPISGHATLYWYQQILGQGPKLLIQFQNNGVVDDSQLPKDRFSAERLKGVDSTLKIQPAKLEDSAVYLCASIRTGRDYGHTFGSGTRLTVV.

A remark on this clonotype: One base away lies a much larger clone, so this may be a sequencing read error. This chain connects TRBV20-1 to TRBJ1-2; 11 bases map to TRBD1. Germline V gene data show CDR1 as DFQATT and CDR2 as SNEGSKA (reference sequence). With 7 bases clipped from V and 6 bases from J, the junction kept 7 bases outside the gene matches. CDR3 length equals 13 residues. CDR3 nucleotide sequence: TGCAGTGTCGAGCTGGGACAGGGGGATGGCTACACCTTC. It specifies CSVELGQGDGYTF.

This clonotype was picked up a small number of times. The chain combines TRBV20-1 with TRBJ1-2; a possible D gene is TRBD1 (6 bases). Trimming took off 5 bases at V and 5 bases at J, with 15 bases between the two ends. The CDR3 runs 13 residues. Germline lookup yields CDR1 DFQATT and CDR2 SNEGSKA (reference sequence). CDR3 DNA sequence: TGCAGTGCTGCGAAGGGGGTGACTTATGGCTACACCTTC. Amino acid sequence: CSAAKGVTYGYTF.

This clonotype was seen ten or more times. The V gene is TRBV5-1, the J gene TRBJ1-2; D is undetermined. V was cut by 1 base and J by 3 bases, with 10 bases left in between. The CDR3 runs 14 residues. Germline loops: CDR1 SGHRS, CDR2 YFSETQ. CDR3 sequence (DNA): TGCGCCAGCAGCTTGTCGAGGGCGGACTATGGCTACACCTTC. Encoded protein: CASSLSRADYGYTF.

The CDR3 bases are TGTGCCAGCAGCTTGCCCCAGAACACCGGGGAGCTGTTTTTT. Translated: CASSLPQNTGELFF. This chain joins TRBV7-9 and TRBJ2-2; D gene uncertain. Between the trimmed V and J ends, which lost 3 bases and 1 base, there was a span of 6 bases. Germline-derived CDR1 and CDR2 are SEHNR and FQNEAQ (reference sequence). CDR3 length: 14 amino acids.

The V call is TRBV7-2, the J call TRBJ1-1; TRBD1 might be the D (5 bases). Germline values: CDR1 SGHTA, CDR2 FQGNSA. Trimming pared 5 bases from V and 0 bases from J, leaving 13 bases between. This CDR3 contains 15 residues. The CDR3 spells CASSRTTDMNTEAFF. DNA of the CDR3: TGTGCCAGCAGCCGGACGACAGACATGAACACTGAAGCTTTCTTT. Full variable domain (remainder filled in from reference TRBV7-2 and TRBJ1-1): GAGVSQSPSNKVTEKGKDVELRCDPISGHTALYWYRQSLGQGLEFLIYFQGNSAPDKSGLPSDRFSAERTGGSVSTLTIQRTQQEDSAVYLCASSRTTDMNTEAFFGQGTRLTVV.

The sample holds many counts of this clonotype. The CDR3 DNA is TGTGCCAGCAGCTTGGTATCTCCAGGGGAGGTCACCTTC. Amino acid sequence: CASSLVSPGEVTF. The chain recombines TRBV5-6 with TRBJ1-2, with D perhaps TRBD1 (6 bases). Germline V gives CDR1 SGHDT, CDR2 YYEEEE. Trimming stripped 0 bases from V and 13 bases from J, with 16 bases between. The CDR3 has 13 residues.

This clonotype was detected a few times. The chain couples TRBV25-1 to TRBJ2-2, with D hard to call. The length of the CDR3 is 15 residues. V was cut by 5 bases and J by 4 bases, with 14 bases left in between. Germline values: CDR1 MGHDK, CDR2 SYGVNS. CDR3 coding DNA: TGTGCCAGCAGTTTACACCAGTCAGGCACCGGGGAGCTGTTTTTT. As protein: CASSLHQSGTGELFF.

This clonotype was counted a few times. This CDR3 reads CASSFDKTGELFF. For the CDR3, the DNA is TGTGCCAGCAGCTTCGACAAAACCGGGGAGCTGTTTTTT. The V and J genes are TRBV7-9 and TRBJ2-2; D gene unclear. Trimming shortened V by 3 bases and J by 5 bases, and 7 bases separated the two germline ends. The CDR3 loop spans 13 amino acids. Germline V gene sequence: CDR1 SEHNR, CDR2 FQNEAQ (reference sequence).

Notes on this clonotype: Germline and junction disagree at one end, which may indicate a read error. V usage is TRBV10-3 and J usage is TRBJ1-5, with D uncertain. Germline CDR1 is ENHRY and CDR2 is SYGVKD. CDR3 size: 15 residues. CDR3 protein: CASSYSGALRQPQHF. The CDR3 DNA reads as TGTGCCAGCAGTTACTCAGGAGCTCTCAGACAGCCCCAGCATTTT.

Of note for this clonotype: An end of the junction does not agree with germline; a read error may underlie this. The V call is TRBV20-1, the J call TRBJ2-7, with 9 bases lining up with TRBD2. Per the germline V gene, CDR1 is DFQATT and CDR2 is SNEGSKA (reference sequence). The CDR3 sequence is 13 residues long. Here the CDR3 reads CSARGTSSKPPNF. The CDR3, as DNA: TGCAGTGCCAGAGGGACTAGCTCTAAGCCCCCTAACTTC.

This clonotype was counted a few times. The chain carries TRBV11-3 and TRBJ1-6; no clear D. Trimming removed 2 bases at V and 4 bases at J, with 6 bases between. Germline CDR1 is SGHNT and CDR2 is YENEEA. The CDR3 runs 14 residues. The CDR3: CASSLNQYNSPLHF. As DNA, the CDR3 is TGTGCCAGCAGCTTAAACCAGTATAATTCACCCCTCCACTTT. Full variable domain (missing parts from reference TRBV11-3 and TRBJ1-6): EAGVVQSPRYKIIEKKQPVAFWCNPISGHNTLYWYLQNLGQGPELLIRYENEEAVDDSQLPKDRFSAERLKGVDSTLKIQPAELGDSAVYLCASSLNQYNSPLHFGNGTRLTVT.

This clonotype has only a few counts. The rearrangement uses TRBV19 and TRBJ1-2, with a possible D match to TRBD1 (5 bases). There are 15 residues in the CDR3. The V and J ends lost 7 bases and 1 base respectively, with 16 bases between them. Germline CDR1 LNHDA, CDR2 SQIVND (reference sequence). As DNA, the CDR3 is TGTGCCAGTATTGACATAAGGGACGATAACTATGGCTACACCTTC. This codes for CASIDIRDDNYGYTF.

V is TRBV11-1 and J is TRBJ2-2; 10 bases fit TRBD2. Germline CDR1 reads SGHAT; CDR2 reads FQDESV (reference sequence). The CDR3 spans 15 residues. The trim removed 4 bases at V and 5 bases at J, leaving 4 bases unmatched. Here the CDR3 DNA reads TGTGCCAGCAGCTCTAGCGGGAGAGGAACCGGGGAGCTGTTTTTT. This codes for CASSSSGRGTGELFF. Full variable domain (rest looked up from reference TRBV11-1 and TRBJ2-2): EAEVAQSPRYKITEKSQAVAFWCDPISGHATLYWYRQILGQGPELLVQFQDESVVDDSQLPKDRFSAERLKGVDSTLKIQPAELGDSAMYLCASSSSGRGTGELFFGEGSRLTVL.

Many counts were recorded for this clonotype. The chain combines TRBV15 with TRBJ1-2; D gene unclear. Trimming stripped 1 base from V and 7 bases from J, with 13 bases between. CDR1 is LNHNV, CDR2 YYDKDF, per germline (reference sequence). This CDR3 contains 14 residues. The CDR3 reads CATSRARVLRGYTF. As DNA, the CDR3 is TGTGCCACCAGCAGAGCTAGGGTGTTGCGTGGCTACACCTTC.